The 29 T cell receptor beta chains presented below share a single source sample, sequenced in a study of cytomegalovirus exposure and HLA in healthy donors. PCR employed 60 Vbeta and 13 Jbeta primers. Assay: immunoSEQ multiplex PCR; the TCRdb copy retains only in-frame clones and omits some. The sample carries about 110,000 clones, just under 70% recorded once. The sequencing input was PBMCs. The receptors were sampled from a woman aged 70-85 years in good health and CMV-seropositive.

This chain uses TRBV5-4 with TRBJ1-1; tentatively, D is TRBD1 (5 bases). V lost 4 bases, J lost 1 base, and 23 bases lay in between. Per the germline V gene, CDR1 is SGHNT and CDR2 is YYREEE (reference sequence). This CDR3 has 18 residues. The CDR3 is CASSRGGLGGDGNTEAFF. CDR3 in DNA: TGTGCCAGCAGCCGGGGGGGTTTGGGAGGGGATGGGAACACTGAAGCTTTCTTT.

The chain has TRBV6-5 and TRBJ2-1, with TRBD1 matching over 8 bases. The CDR3 spans 13 residues. The germline gives CDR1 MNHEY, CDR2 SVGAGI. With 7 bases clipped from V and 5 bases from J, the junction kept 4 bases outside the gene matches. The CDR3 loop is CASTYRGDNEQFF. DNA of the CDR3: TGTGCCAGCACCTACAGGGGGGACAATGAGCAGTTCTTC.

The V and J genes are TRBV20-1 and TRBJ1-1, with a tentative D call TRBD1 (5 bases). V shed 6 bases and J shed 1 base, with 6 bases lying between them. Germline CDR1 DFQATT, CDR2 SNEGSKA (reference sequence). This CDR3 region has 11 residues. In nucleotides, the CDR3 is TGCAGTGCGGGGGGGAACACTGAAGCTTTCTTT. Protein product: CSAGGNTEAFF.

This clone was observed a few times. V gene TRBV30 combines with J gene TRBJ2-5, with TRBD2 identical over 7 bases. Germline CDR1 reads GTSNPN; CDR2 reads SVGIG (reference sequence). V lost 0 bases and J lost 4; bases outside the gene matches: 8. The CDR3 runs 15 residues. CDR3 DNA sequence: TGTGCCTGGAGTGTAGGAGCGGGGTGGGGAGAGACCCAGTACTTC. Protein: CAWSVGAGWGETQYF.

This chain connects TRBV18 to TRBJ1-1; D remains unclear. Trimming stripped 4 bases from V and 1 base from J, with 16 bases between. This CDR3 has 16 amino acids. Germline V gives CDR1 KGHSH, CDR2 LQKENI. CDR3: CASSREIIARNTEAFF. Here the CDR3 DNA reads TGTGCCAGCTCACGCGAGATAATAGCGAGGAACACTGAAGCTTTCTTT. The variable domain in full, with the rest retrieved from reference TRBV18 and TRBJ1-1, is NAGVMQNPRHLVRRRGQEARLRCSPMKGHSHVYWYRQLPEEGLKFMVYLQKENIIDESGMPKERFSAEFPKEGPSILRIQQVVRGDSAAYFCASSREIIARNTEAFFGQGTRLTVV.

The rearrangement links TRBV5-1 to TRBJ2-3, with 8 nucleotides matching TRBD1. The CDR3 spans 17 residues. The germline V gene encodes CDR1 SGHRS and CDR2 YFSETQ. Losses at the gene ends were 1 base for V and 0 bases for J; bases not matched to a gene: 7. The CDR3 DNA reads TGCGCCAGCAGCTTGTCCGTTTACAGGGGGAGCACAGATACGCAGTATTTT. Encoded protein: CASSLSVYRGSTDTQYF. The full variable domain, its missing parts supplied by reference TRBV5-1 and TRBJ2-3, is KAGVTQTPRYLIKTRGQQVTLSCSPISGHRSVSWYQQTPGQGLQFLFEYFSETQRNKGNFPGRFSGRQFSNSRSEMNVSTLELGDSALYLCASSLSVYRGSTDTQYFGPGTRLTVL.

The chain couples TRBV5-6 to TRBJ1-2, with 8 nucleotides matching TRBD1. Germline V lookup: CDR1 SGHDT, CDR2 YYEEEE. The CDR3 has 14 amino acids. The V gene end was trimmed by 2 bases and the J gene end by 4 bases; junction bases not matched to a gene: 4. As DNA, the CDR3 is TGTGCCAGCAGCTTACGGGACAGGCCCTATGGCTACACCTTC. Amino acid sequence: CASSLRDRPYGYTF.

V and J are TRBV10-3 and TRBJ1-4, with D possibly matching TRBD1 (6 bases). Germline lookup yields CDR1 ENHRY and CDR2 SYGVKD. This CDR3 is 12 amino acids long. V lost 4 bases, J lost 7 bases, and 7 bases lay in between. DNA for the CDR3: TGTGCCATCAGTGGGACAGCTGAAAAACTGTTTTTT. This gives the protein CAISGTAEKLFF.

This clone occurred once. This chain connects TRBV11-2 to TRBJ2-6; D is unresolved. Deletions cut 1 base from V and 0 bases from J, with 7 bases between. CDR1 is SGHAT and CDR2 is FQNNGV in the germline V gene. The CDR3 covers 16 residues. The CDR3: CASSLVPSSGANVLTF. The CDR3 coding sequence is TGTGCCAGCAGCTTAGTGCCTAGCTCTGGGGCCAACGTCCTGACTTTC.

The gene calls are TRBV28 and TRBJ1-6, with D uncertain. This CDR3 has 12 residues. V was pared by 10 bases and J by 4 bases, with 8 bases between. Germline CDR1 is MDHEN and CDR2 is SYDVKM. The CDR3 here is CATTVYNSPLHF. Here the CDR3 DNA reads TGTGCCACAACAGTTTATAATTCACCCCTCCACTTT. Using reference TRBV28 and TRBJ1-6 for the parts outside the CDR3, the full variable domain is DVKVTQSSRYLVKRTGEKVFLECVQDMDHENMFWYRQDPGLGLRLIYFSYDVKMKEKGDIPEGYSVSREKKERFSLILESASTNQTSMYLCATTVYNSPLHFGNGTRLTVT.

In its sample, this clone was seen once. The genes are TRBV6-6 and TRBJ2-7; the D gene is possibly TRBD1 (5 bases). The length of the CDR3 is 12 residues. V was trimmed by 6 bases and J by 3 bases, leaving 9 bases between them. Germline V CDR1 and CDR2: MNHNY, SVGAGI (reference sequence). CDR3 residues: CASSTGIYEQYF. The CDR3 DNA sequence: TGTGCCAGCAGCACAGGAATCTACGAGCAGTACTTC.

The rearrangement links TRBV18 to TRBJ1-1, with D possibly TRBD1 on 5 matching bases. The V and J ends lost 3 bases and 1 base respectively, with 12 bases between them. Germline V CDR1 and CDR2: KGHSH, LQKENI. The CDR3 contains 15 residues. The CDR3 loop is CASSPAIDRNTEAFF. The CDR3 DNA follows: TGTGCCAGCTCACCGGCTATTGACAGGAACACTGAAGCTTTCTTT.

This clone has only one observation. The germline gene is not matched at one end of the junction; a read error may be the cause. The CDR3 protein is CASSLAEGARTEAFF. The DNA of the CDR3 is TGTGCCAGCAGCCTAGCCGAAGGGGCGCGTACTGAAGCTTTCTTT. This chain uses TRBV7-2 with TRBJ1-1; tentatively, D is TRBD1 (5 bases). The germline gives CDR1 SGHTA, CDR2 FQGNSA. The CDR3 is 15 amino acids.

This clone has more than one count but fewer than ten. This chain uses TRBV7-9 with TRBJ1-2; TRBD1 matches at 8 bases. Germline V gene sequence: CDR1 SEHNR, CDR2 FQNEAQ (reference sequence). This CDR3 spans 15 amino acids. With 3 bases clipped from V and 0 bases from J, the junction kept 3 bases outside the gene matches. As DNA, the CDR3 is TGTGCCAGCAGCTTTGGGGACAGGACTAACTATGGCTACACCTTC. Residues: CASSFGDRTNYGYTF.

This sequence joins TRBV11-2 and TRBJ2-4; a possible D gene is TRBD2 (7 bases). V was trimmed by 4 bases and J by 8 bases, leaving 15 bases between them. CDR1 is SGHAT, CDR2 FQNNGV, per germline. CDR3 length: 14 amino acids. CDR3 nucleotides: TGTGCCAGCAGCTGGAGGGGGGGTCCGGACATTCAGTACTTC. Translated, it gives CASSWRGGPDIQYF.

The chain uses TRBV15 and TRBJ1-3; D possibly corresponds to TRBD1 (5 bases). Between the trimmed V and J ends, which lost 3 bases and 4 bases, there was a span of 10 bases. This CDR3 region has 14 residues. Germline CDR1 LNHNV, CDR2 YYDKDF (reference sequence). The CDR3, as DNA: TGTGCCACCAGCAGCACAGGAGCCGGAAACACCATATATTTT. As protein: CATSSTGAGNTIYF.

V gene TRBV7-8 combines with J gene TRBJ2-7; 7 bases are a match to TRBD1. V gave up 4 bases and J gave up 0 bases; unmatched junction bases: 12. Per the germline V gene, CDR1 is SGHVS and CDR2 is FQNEAQ. The CDR3 loop spans 17 amino acids. CDR3 in amino acids: CASSSGYLRDSSYEQYF. CDR3 nucleotide sequence: TGTGCCAGCAGCTCGGGGTACCTCCGGGACAGCTCCTACGAGCAGTACTTC. The entire variable domain, with the rest obtained from reference TRBV7-8 and TRBJ2-7, is as follows: GAGVSQSPRYKVAKRGQDVALRCDPISGHVSLFWYQQALGQGPEFLTYFQNEAQLDKSGLPSDRFFAERPEGSVSTLKIQRTQQEDSAVYLCASSSGYLRDSSYEQYFGPGTRLTVT.

Of note for this clone: This sample also contains other DNA sequences that code for the same CDR3. This chain connects TRBV5-1 to TRBJ2-1; 9 bases are shared with TRBD2. The CDR3 runs 16 residues. CDR1 is SGHRS, CDR2 YFSETQ, per germline. Trimming at V came to 0 bases and at J to 4 bases, leaving 5 bases not matched to a gene. The CDR3 DNA reads TGCGCCAGCAGCTTGGCGGCTAGCGGGGCGTACAATGAGCAGTTCTTC. Amino acids: CASSLAASGAYNEQFF.

The V call is TRBV6-5, the J call TRBJ2-5, with D possibly matching TRBD2 (5 bases). Deletions cut 2 bases from V and 7 bases from J, with 20 bases between. The CDR3 extends over 16 amino acids. The germline CDR1 and CDR2 sequences are MNHEY and SVGAGI. The CDR3 reads CASSYQYGVGGGTQYF. The DNA for the CDR3 is TGTGCCAGCAGTTACCAGTATGGTGTTGGCGGAGGGACCCAGTACTTC.

The chain combines TRBV7-9 with TRBJ2-7; 10 bases fit TRBD1. CDR1 is SEHNR, CDR2 FQNEAQ, per germline (reference sequence). This CDR3 spans 16 amino acids. J was trimmed by 7 bases and V by 3 bases; bases with no gene match: 12. In nucleotides, the CDR3 is TGTGCCAGCAGCTTGGGACAGGGGAATCCTCTACGGGAGCAGTACTTC. Translating it yields CASSLGQGNPLREQYF.

The rearrangement uses TRBV7-2 and TRBJ2-3; TRBD2 might be the D (5 bases). V was clipped by 4 bases and J by 5 bases, with 19 bases between them. This CDR3 spans 16 amino acids. Looked up from germline, CDR1 is SGHTA and CDR2 is FQGNSA. The CDR3 loop reads CASSSTLGPQVDTQYF. CDR3 bases: TGTGCCAGCAGCTCAACACTAGGCCCCCAGGTAGATACGCAGTATTTT.

This chain links TRBV30 with TRBJ1-6, with TRBD1 matching 7 bases. The CDR3 length is 13 residues. The J segment lost 9 bases and the V segment lost 3 bases, leaving 5 bases of the junction unmatched. The V gene's germline CDR1 is GTSNPN and CDR2 SVGIG (reference sequence). This CDR3 reads CAWSRDRFSPLHF. The CDR3 bases are TGTGCCTGGAGCCGGGACAGATTTTCACCCCTCCACTTT. Variable domain in full (rest from reference TRBV30 and TRBJ1-6): SQTIHQWPATLVQPVGSPLSLECTVEGTSNPNLYWYRQAAGRGLQLLFYSVGIGQISSEVPQNLSASRPQDRQFILSSKKLLLSDSGFYLCAWSRDRFSPLHFGNGTRLTVT.

The chain uses TRBV6-5 and TRBJ2-7, with D tentatively TRBD2 (6 bases). The germline gives CDR1 MNHEY, CDR2 SVGAGI. CDR3 length equals 13 residues. Deletions cut 11 bases from V and 1 base from J, with 15 bases between. CDR3 sequence: CAVSSGTSYEQYF. The CDR3 nucleotides are TGTGCCGTCAGCTCCGGGACTTCCTACGAGCAGTACTTC.

V usage is TRBV30 and J usage is TRBJ1-3; D is perhaps TRBD1 (5 bases). Germline V gene lookup returns CDR1 GTSNPN and CDR2 SVGIG (reference sequence). The CDR3 contains 14 residues. V shed 8 bases and J shed 2 bases, with 16 bases lying between them. The CDR3 nucleotides are TGTGCCCAAGGGCAGGGCAACCCTGGAAACACCATATATTTT. Translating gives CAQGQGNPGNTIYF.

This rearrangement joins TRBV27 to TRBJ1-1; D ambiguous. Germline values: CDR1 MNHEY, CDR2 SMNVEV (reference sequence). V dropped 5 bases and J dropped 2 bases, with 15 bases sitting between them. The CDR3 has 15 residues. The CDR3 DNA follows: TGTGCCAGCAGTCCATGGTCCGGGGATAACACTGAAGCTTTCTTT. Translating gives CASSPWSGDNTEAFF.

The chain recombines TRBV6-5 with TRBJ2-7; possible D gene TRBD1, 6 bases. The CDR3 has 13 amino acids. The ends were cut back, 6 bases at V and 0 bases at J, with 9 bases in the middle. CDR1 and CDR2 from the germline V gene are MNHEY and SVGAGI. CDR3 in DNA: TGTGCCAGCAGGATGGGACACTCCTACGAGCAGTACTTC. It yields the protein CASRMGHSYEQYF.

Of note for this clone: An end of the junction does not agree with germline; a read error may underlie this. The chain carries TRBV4-1 and TRBJ1-1; D is perhaps TRBD1 (6 bases). This CDR3 comprises 16 residues. Germline V lookup: CDR1 MGHRA, CDR2 YSYEKL. CDR3 loop: CASSQGVQGLRAEAFF. CDR3 in DNA: TGCGCTAGCAGCCAAGGTGTGCAGGGGTTGCGGGCTGAAGCTTTCTTT.

The chain uses TRBV10-3 and TRBJ1-2, with 8 positions matching TRBD1. Germline V gives CDR1 ENHRY, CDR2 SYGVKD. Trimming took 3 bases from V and 3 from J; bases not matched to a gene: 6. CDR3 size: 15 residues. The CDR3 loop reads CAISDDRGRDYGYTF. The CDR3 DNA follows: TGTGCCATCAGTGATGACAGGGGTAGGGACTATGGCTACACCTTC.

The chain is built from TRBV10-2 and TRBJ1-5; possibly TRBD1 for D (5 bases). This CDR3 comprises 14 residues. V was cut by 7 bases and J by 7 bases, with 17 bases left in between. Germline CDR1 and CDR2: WSHSY and SAAADI. Here the CDR3 DNA reads TGCGCCAGCAAAGTCGGGGGAGGGTCCCAGCCCCAGCATTTT. Protein: CASKVGGGSQPQHF.